Listed here are 16 T cell receptor beta chains from one sample, sequenced in a study of OX40 agonist ivuxolimab in advanced cancers. Measured with immunoSEQ multiplex PCR; TCRdb has only the in-frame clones, and not every one. The sample consists of about 46,000 clones, roughly four fifths of them appearing once. The specimen was CD4+ or CD8+ T cells sorted from blood, collected in a trial of the OX40 agonist ivuxolimab. The receptors here all came from an adult with an advanced solid tumor such as melanoma, head and neck, liver or kidney cancer.

This clone was counted a single time. V usage is TRBV15 and J usage is TRBJ2-7; unclear D gene. V was clipped by 5 bases and J by 5 bases, with 22 bases between them. The CDR3 extends over 16 amino acids. Germline CDR1 and CDR2: LNHNV and YYDKDF (reference sequence). CDR3 amino acids: CATSSLLDLSKDEQYF. In nucleotides, the CDR3 is TGTGCCACCAGCTCCCTACTCGACCTCAGCAAGGACGAGCAGTACTTC.

There are a few counts of this clone. The chain combines TRBV6-5 with TRBJ1-6; D call uncertain. V dropped 7 bases and J dropped 10 bases, with 14 bases sitting between them. Germline V gene data show CDR1 as MNHEY and CDR2 as SVGAGI. This CDR3 comprises 13 residues. In nucleotides, the CDR3 is TGTGCCAGCAAACCGGCACGCAGGTCACCCCTCCACTTT. Translating it yields CASKPARRSPLHF.

The CDR3 here is CASSLARGGYSGNTIYF. In nucleotides, the CDR3 is TGTGCCAGCAGCTTAGCGCGTGGGGGGTATTCTGGAAACACCATATATTTT. V is TRBV7-9 and J is TRBJ1-3; D may be TRBD1 (5 bases). The CDR3 has 17 residues. From germline, CDR1 is SEHNR and CDR2 FQNEAQ (reference sequence). V gave up 0 bases and J gave up 1 base, with 13 bases separating them.

The chain couples TRBV7-3 to TRBJ1-6; D is ambiguous. V was pared by 5 bases and J by 7 bases, with 12 bases between. This CDR3 is 14 amino acids long. CDR1 and CDR2 from the germline V gene are SGHTA and FQGTGA. As DNA, the CDR3 is TGTGCCAGCAGCCCCGGAGGGTGGAATTCACCCCTCCACTTT. Its protein product is CASSPGGWNSPLHF.

This clone showed up just once. The chain links TRBV6-1 to TRBJ2-1; a possible D gene is TRBD1 (7 bases). Per germline, CDR1 MNHNS and CDR2 SASEGT. There are 18 residues in the CDR3. V lost 3 bases and J lost 2, with 20 bases in between. CDR3 DNA: TGTGCCAGCAGTGAGGAGCTACCTGGAGGGGGCGCCTACAATGAGCAGTTCTTC. This translates into CASSEELPGGGAYNEQFF.

This sequence joins TRBV6-5 and TRBJ1-5; 7 nucleotides match TRBD1. Germline V gene sequence: CDR1 MNHEY, CDR2 SVGAGI. V lost 3 bases and J lost 1; bases outside the gene matches: 6. This CDR3 is 16 amino acids long. CDR3 sequence: CASSYRGTASNQPQHF. CDR3 in DNA: TGTGCCAGCAGTTATCGTGGGACAGCAAGCAATCAGCCCCAGCATTTT.

The chain combines TRBV27 with TRBJ2-1, with D unresolved. The CDR3 spans 13 residues. V shed 8 bases and J shed 2 bases, with 10 bases lying between them. The germline V gene encodes CDR1 MNHEY and CDR2 SMNVEV (reference sequence). CDR3 loop: CASAEIPYNEQFF. Written as DNA, the CDR3 is TGTGCCAGCGCGGAAATACCCTACAATGAGCAGTTCTTC.

This chain uses TRBV23-1 with TRBJ2-3; D possibly corresponds to TRBD2 (6 bases). TRBV23-1 is classed as an ORF, of uncertain function. This CDR3 comprises 20 residues. Trimming stripped 2 bases from V and 2 bases from J, with 26 bases between. The chain's CDR3 is CASSQRQKDSVEGNTDTQYF. The CDR3 DNA is TGCGCCAGCAGTCAACGCCAAAAAGATAGCGTGGAGGGAAACACAGATACGCAGTATTTT.

In its sample, this clone was seen once. The V call is TRBV5-1, the J call TRBJ2-3; possibly TRBD2 for D (5 bases). The CDR3 runs to 13 residues. V shed 6 bases and J shed 1 base, with 9 bases lying between them. Germline values: CDR1 SGHRS, CDR2 YFSETQ. The CDR3 DNA is TGCGCCAGCAACGAGGGCGGCACAGATACGCAGTATTTT. This gives the protein CASNEGGTDTQYF.

The chain joins TRBV28 to TRBJ2-1; D ambiguous. This CDR3 comprises 12 residues. Germline V lookup: CDR1 MDHEN, CDR2 SYDVKM. V lost 6 bases and J 10 bases, leaving 13 bases between the germline ends. The DNA for the CDR3 is TGTGCCAGCAGCCAGGTTTCGTGGGAGCAGTTCTTC. Translating gives CASSQVSWEQFF.

The genes are TRBV28 and TRBJ2-5; 9 bases agree with TRBD1. Per the germline V gene, CDR1 is MDHEN and CDR2 is SYDVKM. The CDR3 has 14 residues. V lost 6 bases to trimming and J lost 4 bases; unmatched junction nucleotides: 6. CDR3 DNA sequence: TGTGCCAGCAGAGGGGGACAGGGACCAGAGACCCAGTACTTC. Amino acid sequence: CASRGGQGPETQYF.

The chain couples TRBV27 to TRBJ1-6; perhaps TRBD1 as D (5 bases). V lost 4 bases, J lost 4 bases, and 17 bases lay in between. The CDR3 runs to 17 residues. The V gene's germline CDR1 is MNHEY and CDR2 SMNVEV (reference sequence). The CDR3 here is CASSSTWTLTYNSPLHF. The CDR3 DNA follows: TGTGCCAGCAGTTCAACCTGGACACTCACATATAATTCACCCCTCCACTTT.

CDR3 sequence (DNA): TGTGCCAGCAGCCTAGCGGGAAATGAGCAGTTCTTC. It encodes CASSLAGNEQFF. The chain couples TRBV6-1 to TRBJ2-1; 9 nucleotides match TRBD2. With V trimmed by 6 bases and J by 7 bases, 1 base remained unmatched. CDR1 is MNHNS, CDR2 SASEGT, per germline. The CDR3 extends over 12 amino acids.

The chain joins TRBV11-2 to TRBJ2-7; D not certain. Between the trimmed V and J ends, which lost 6 bases and 5 bases, there was a span of 14 bases. CDR3 size: 13 residues. Looked up from germline, CDR1 is SGHAT and CDR2 is FQNNGV. CDR3 sequence: CASSLVSTHEQYF. The CDR3 DNA is TGTGCCAGCAGTTTGGTTAGTACCCACGAGCAGTACTTC. Together with reference TRBV11-2 and TRBJ2-7, the CDR3 gives the full variable domain: EAGVAQSPRYKIIEKRQSVAFWCNPISGHATLYWYQQILGQGPKLLIQFQNNGVVDDSQLPKDRFSAERLKGVDSTLKIQPAKLEDSAVYLCASSLVSTHEQYFGPGTRLTVT.

The chain is built from TRBV5-6 and TRBJ1-2; possible D gene TRBD1, 6 bases. This CDR3 region has 13 residues. Trimming removed 1 base at V and 8 bases at J, with 12 bases between. Germline lookup yields CDR1 SGHDT and CDR2 YYEEEE. CDR3 amino acids: CASSLIQGQGYTF. CDR3 coding DNA: TGTGCCAGCAGCTTGATACAGGGTCAAGGCTACACCTTC.

The genes are TRBV15 and TRBJ1-1; 7 bases line up with TRBD1. V dropped 1 base and J dropped 4; count of bases not matched to a gene: 3. Germline V gene data show CDR1 as LNHNV and CDR2 as YYDKDF (reference sequence). This CDR3 comprises 14 residues. The CDR3 DNA reads TGTGCCACCAGCAGAGTGGCAGGGGGCACTGAAGCTTTCTTT. It specifies CATSRVAGGTEAFF.